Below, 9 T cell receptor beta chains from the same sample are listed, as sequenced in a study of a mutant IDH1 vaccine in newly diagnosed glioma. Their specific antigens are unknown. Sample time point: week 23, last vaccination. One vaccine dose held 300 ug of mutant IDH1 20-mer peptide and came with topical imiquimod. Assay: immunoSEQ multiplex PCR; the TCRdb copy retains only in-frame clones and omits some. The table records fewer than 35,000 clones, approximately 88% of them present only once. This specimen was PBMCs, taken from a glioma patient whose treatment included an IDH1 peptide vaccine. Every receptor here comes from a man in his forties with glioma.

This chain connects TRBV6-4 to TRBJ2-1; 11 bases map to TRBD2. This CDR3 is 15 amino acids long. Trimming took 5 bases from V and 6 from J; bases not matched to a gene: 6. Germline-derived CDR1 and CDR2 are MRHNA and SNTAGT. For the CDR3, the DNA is TGTGCCAGCAGTCCGACTAGCGGGGCCCTCAATGAGCAGTTCTTC. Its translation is CASSPTSGALNEQFF.

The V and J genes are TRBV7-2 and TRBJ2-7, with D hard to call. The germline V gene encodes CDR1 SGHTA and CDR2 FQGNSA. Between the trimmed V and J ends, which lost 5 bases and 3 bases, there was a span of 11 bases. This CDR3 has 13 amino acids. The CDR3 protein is CASSHGVRYEQYF. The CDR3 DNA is TGTGCCAGCAGCCATGGGGTCCGCTACGAGCAGTACTTC. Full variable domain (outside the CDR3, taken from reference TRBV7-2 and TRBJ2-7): GAGVSQSPSNKVTEKGKDVELRCDPISGHTALYWYRQSLGQGLEFLIYFQGNSAPDKSGLPSDRFSAERTGGSVSTLTIQRTQQEDSAVYLCASSHGVRYEQYFGPGTRLTVT.

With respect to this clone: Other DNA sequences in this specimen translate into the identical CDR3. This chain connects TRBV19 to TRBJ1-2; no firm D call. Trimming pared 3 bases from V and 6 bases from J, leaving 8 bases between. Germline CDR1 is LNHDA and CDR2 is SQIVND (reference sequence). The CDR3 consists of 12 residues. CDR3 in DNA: TGTGCCAGTAGTATTGAGGGCCATGGCTACACCTTC. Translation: CASSIEGHGYTF.

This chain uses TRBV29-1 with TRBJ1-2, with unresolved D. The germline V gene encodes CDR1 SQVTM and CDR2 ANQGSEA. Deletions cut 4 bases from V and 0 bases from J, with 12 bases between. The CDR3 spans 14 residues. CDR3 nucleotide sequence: TGCAGCGTTGTTCGAGGGTATTCTAACTATGGCTACACCTTC. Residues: CSVVRGYSNYGYTF.

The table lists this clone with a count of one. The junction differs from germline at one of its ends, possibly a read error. For the CDR3, the DNA is TGTGCTAGCAGCTTTGGGCGGGGACCCGGGGAGCTGTTTTTT. Protein product: CASSFGRGPGELFF. The V call is TRBV7-7, the J call TRBJ2-2, with D possibly matching TRBD2 (6 bases). The length of the CDR3 is 14 residues. The germline V gene has CDR1 SSHAT and CDR2 FNYEAQ (reference sequence). The full variable domain, with the rest looked up from reference TRBV7-7 and TRBJ2-2, is GAGVSQSPRYKVTKRGQDVTLRCDPISSHATLYWYQQALGQGPEFLTYFNYEAQPDKSGLPSDRFSAERPEGSISTLTIQRTEQRDSAMYRCASSFGRGPGELFFGEGSRLTVL.

The DNA for the CDR3 is TGTGCCAGCAGCTTAGCCCCAGCGGCATTCAACAATGAGCAGTTCTTC. Residues: CASSLAPAAFNNEQFF. The chain recombines TRBV11-1 with TRBJ2-1; a weak D match, TRBD2 (5 bases). V lost 0 bases to trimming and J lost 5 bases, with 14 bases between them. Germline V lookup: CDR1 SGHAT, CDR2 FQDESV (reference sequence). This CDR3 spans 16 amino acids.

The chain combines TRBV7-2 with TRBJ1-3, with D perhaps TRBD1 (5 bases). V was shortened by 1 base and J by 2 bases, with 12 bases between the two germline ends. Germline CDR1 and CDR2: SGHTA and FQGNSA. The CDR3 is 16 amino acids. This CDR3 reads CASSLGRVGPGNTIYF. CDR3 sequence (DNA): TGTGCCAGCAGCTTAGGCAGGGTTGGCCCTGGAAACACCATATATTTT.

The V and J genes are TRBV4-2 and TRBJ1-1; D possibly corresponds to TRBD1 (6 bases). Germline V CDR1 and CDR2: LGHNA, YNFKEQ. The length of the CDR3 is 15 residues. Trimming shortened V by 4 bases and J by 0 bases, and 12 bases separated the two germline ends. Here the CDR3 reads CASSPQDSLNTEAFF. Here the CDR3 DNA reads TGTGCCAGCAGCCCGCAGGACAGCTTGAACACTGAAGCTTTCTTT.

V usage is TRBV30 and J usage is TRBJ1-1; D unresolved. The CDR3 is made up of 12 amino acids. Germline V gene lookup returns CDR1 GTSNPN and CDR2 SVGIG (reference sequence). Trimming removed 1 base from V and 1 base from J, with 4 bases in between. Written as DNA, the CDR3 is TGTGCCTGGAGTGACAGGAACACTGAAGCTTTCTTT. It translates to CAWSDRNTEAFF.